The T cell receptor (beta chain) described here comes from a study of CD8+ T cells in alopecia areata. Once RNA had been extracted, it was reverse transcribed into cDNA to act as the sequencing template. The table came from immunoSEQ multiplex PCR; TCRdb's copy has only in-frame clones and leaves some out. The sample records roughly 100,000 clones, 80% to 90% being singletons. Specified treatment: oral pan-JAK inhibitor, 5-10 mg twice daily. The germline V gene has CDR1 MGHRA and CDR2 YSYEKL. Trimming took off 0 bases at V and 7 bases at J, with 9 bases between the two ends. The CDR3 is 14 amino acids.

The sample in question was CD8+ T cells sorted from blood, obtained at approximately week 31, from a patient treated with tofacitinib. This TCR was sampled from a human donor with alopecia areata. The rearrangement joins TRBV4-1 to TRBJ2-2; no clear D gene. Written as DNA, the CDR3 is TGCGCCAGCAGCCAAGATAACGGATTCGGGGAGCTGTTTTTT. This encodes CASSQDNGFGELFF.